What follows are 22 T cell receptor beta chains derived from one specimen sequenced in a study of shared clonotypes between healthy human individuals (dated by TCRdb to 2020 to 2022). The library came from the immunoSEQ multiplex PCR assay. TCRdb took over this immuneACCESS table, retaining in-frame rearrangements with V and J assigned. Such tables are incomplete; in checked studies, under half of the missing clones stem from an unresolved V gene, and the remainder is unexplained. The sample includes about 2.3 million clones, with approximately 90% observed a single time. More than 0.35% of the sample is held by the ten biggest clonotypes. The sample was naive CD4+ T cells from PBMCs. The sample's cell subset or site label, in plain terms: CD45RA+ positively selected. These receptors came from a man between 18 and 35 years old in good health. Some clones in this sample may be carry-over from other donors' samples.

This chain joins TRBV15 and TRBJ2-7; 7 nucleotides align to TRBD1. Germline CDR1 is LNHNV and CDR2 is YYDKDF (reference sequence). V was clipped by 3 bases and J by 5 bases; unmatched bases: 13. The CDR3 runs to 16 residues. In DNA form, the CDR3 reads TGTGCCACCAGCAGGGGCCCGACAGGGAATACCGACGAGCAGTACTTC. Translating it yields CATSRGPTGNTDEQYF.

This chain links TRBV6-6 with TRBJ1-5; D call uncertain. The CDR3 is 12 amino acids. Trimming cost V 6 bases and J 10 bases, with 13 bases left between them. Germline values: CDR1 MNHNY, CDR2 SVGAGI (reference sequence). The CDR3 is CASSLSEGPQHF. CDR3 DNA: TGTGCCAGCAGCCTAAGCGAGGGACCCCAGCATTTT.

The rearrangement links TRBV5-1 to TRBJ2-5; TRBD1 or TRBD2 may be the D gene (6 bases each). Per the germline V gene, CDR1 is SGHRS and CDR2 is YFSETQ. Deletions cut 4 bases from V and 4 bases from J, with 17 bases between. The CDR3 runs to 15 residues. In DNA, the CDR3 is TGCGCCAGCAGCCCCGGGGGCCCCACAGGAGAGACCCAGTACTTC. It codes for CASSPGGPTGETQYF.

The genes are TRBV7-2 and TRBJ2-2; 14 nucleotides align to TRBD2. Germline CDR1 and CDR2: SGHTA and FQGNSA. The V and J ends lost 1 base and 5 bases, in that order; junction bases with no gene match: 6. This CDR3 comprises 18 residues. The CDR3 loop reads CASSLGPRTSGRTGELFF. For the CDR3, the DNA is TGTGCCAGCAGCTTAGGGCCCCGGACTAGCGGGAGGACCGGGGAGCTGTTTTTT.

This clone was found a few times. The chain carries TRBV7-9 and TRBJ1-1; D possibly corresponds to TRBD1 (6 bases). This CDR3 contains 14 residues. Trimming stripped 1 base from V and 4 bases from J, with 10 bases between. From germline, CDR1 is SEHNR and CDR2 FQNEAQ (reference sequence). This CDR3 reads CASSLVGGSTEAFF. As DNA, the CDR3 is TGTGCCAGCAGCTTAGTAGGGGGAAGCACTGAAGCTTTCTTT.

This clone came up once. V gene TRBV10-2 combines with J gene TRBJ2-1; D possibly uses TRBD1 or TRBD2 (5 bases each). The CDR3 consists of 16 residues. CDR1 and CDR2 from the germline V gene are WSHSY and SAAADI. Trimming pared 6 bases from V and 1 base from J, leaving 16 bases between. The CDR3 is CASSGRGPISYNEQFF. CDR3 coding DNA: TGCGCCAGCAGCGGACGGGGCCCGATTTCCTACAATGAGCAGTTCTTC.

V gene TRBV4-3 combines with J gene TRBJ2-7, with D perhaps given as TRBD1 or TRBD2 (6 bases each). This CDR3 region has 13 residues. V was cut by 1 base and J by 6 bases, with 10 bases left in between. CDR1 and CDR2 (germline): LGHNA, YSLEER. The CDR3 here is CASSQVGGTEQYF. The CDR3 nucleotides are TGCGCCAGCAGCCAAGTAGGGGGGACCGAGCAGTACTTC.

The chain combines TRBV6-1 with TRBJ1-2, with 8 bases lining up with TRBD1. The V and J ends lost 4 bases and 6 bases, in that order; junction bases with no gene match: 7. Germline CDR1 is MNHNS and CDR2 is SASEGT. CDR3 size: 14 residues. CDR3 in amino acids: CASSANRGADGYTF. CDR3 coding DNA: TGTGCCAGCAGTGCGAACAGGGGGGCTGATGGCTACACCTTC.

The CDR3 bases are TGCAGCGTTGAGGTGATTAGGGGATACGAGCAGTACTTC. Protein product: CSVEVIRGYEQYF. The V and J genes are TRBV29-1 and TRBJ2-7; D is perhaps TRBD1 (5 bases). CDR1 is SQVTM, CDR2 ANQGSEA, per germline. The CDR3 runs 13 residues. Deletions cut 3 bases from V and 4 bases from J, with 13 bases between.

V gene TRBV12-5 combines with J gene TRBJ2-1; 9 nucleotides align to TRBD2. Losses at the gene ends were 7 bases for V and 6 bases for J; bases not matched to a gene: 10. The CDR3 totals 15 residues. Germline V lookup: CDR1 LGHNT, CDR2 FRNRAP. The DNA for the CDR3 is TGTGCTAGTGCTAGAGGCGGGAGGGCCCGCAATGAGCAGTTCTTC. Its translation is CASARGGRARNEQFF. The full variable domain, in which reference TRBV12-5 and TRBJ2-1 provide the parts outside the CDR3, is DARVTQTPRHKVTEMGQEVTMRCQPILGHNTVFWYRQTMMQGLELLAYFRNRAPLDDSGMPKDRFSAEMPDATLATLKIQPSEPRDSAVYFCASARGGRARNEQFFGPGTRLTVL.

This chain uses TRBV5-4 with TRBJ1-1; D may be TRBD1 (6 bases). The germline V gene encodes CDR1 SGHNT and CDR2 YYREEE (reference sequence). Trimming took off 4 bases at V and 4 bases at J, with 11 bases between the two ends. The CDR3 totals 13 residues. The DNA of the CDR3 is TGTGCCAGCAGCCCACAGGGTATCACTGAAGCTTTCTTT. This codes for CASSPQGITEAFF.

CDR3 region: CASGGGLFNNEQFF. Here the CDR3 DNA reads TGTGCCAGCGGTGGCGGCCTATTCAACAATGAGCAGTTCTTC. The chain is built from TRBV28 and TRBJ2-1; D unclear. The V gene lost 8 bases and the J gene lost 5 bases, with 16 bases spanning the gap. The length of the CDR3 is 14 residues. Germline CDR1 is MDHEN and CDR2 is SYDVKM.

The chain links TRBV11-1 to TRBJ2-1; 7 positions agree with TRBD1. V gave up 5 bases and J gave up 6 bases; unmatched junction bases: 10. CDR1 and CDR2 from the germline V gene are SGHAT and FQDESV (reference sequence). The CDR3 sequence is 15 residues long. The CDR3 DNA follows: TGTGCCAGCAGCAAGAATGGACAGGTCTTCAATGAGCAGTTCTTC. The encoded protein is CASSKNGQVFNEQFF.

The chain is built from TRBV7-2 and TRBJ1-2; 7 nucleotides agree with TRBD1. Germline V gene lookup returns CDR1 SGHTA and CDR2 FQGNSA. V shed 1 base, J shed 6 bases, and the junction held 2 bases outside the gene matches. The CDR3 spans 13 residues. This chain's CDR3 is CASSLEGGDGYTF. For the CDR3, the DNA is TGTGCCAGCAGCTTAGAAGGGGGCGATGGCTACACCTTC.

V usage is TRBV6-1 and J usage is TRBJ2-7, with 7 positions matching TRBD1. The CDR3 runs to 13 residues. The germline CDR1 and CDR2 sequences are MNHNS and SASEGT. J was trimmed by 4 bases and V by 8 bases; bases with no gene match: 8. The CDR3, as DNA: TGTGCCAGCGGCGGAGGACAGGATTACGAGCAGTACTTC. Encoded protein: CASGGGQDYEQYF.

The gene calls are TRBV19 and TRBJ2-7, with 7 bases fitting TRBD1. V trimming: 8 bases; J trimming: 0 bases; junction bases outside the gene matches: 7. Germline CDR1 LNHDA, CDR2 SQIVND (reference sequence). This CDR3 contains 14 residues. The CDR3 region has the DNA TGTGCCAGTGCCGAAGGGGGCTCCTCCTACGAGCAGTACTTC. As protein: CASAEGGSSYEQYF.

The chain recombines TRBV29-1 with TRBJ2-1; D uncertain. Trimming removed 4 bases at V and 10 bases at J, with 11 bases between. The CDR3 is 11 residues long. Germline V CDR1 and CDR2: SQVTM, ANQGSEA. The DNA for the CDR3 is TGCAGCGTTGCCTCGACGCGAGAGCAGTTCTTC. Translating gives CSVASTREQFF.

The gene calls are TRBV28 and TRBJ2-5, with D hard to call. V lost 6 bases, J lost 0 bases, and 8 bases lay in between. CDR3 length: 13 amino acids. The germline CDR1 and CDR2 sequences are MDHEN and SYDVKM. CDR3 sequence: CASRRTDQETQYF. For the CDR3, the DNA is TGTGCCAGCAGACGCACAGACCAAGAGACCCAGTACTTC.

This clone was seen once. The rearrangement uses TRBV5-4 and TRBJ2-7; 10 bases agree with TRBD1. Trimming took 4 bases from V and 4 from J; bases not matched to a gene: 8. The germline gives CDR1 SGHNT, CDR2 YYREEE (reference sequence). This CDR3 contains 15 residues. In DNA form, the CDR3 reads TGTGCCAGCAGCCCCCCGGGACAGGGGTATTACGAGCAGTACTTC. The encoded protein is CASSPPGQGYYEQYF. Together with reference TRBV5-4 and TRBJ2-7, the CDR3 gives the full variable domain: ETGVTQSPTHLIKTRGQQVTLRCSSQSGHNTVSWYQQALGQGPQFIFQYYREEENGRGNFPPRFSGLQFPNYSSELNVNALELDDSALYLCASSPPGQGYYEQYFGPGTRLTVT.

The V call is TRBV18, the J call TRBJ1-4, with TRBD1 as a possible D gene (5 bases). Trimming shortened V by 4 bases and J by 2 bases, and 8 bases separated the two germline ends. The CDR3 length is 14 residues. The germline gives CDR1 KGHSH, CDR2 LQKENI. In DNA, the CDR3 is TGTGCCAGCTCACTCAGGGACACTAATGAAAAACTGTTTTTT. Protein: CASSLRDTNEKLFF.

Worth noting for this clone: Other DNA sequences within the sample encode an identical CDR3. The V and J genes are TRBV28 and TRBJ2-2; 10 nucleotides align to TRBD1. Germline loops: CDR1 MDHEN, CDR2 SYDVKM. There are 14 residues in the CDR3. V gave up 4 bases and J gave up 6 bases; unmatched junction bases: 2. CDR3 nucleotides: TGTGCCAGCAGTTCAGGACAGGGGGCCGGGGAGCTGTTTTTT. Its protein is CASSSGQGAGELFF. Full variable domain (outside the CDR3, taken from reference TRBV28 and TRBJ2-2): DVKVTQSSRYLVKRTGEKVFLECVQDMDHENMFWYRQDPGLGLRLIYFSYDVKMKEKGDIPEGYSVSREKKERFSLILESASTNQTSMYLCASSSGQGAGELFFGEGSRLTVL.

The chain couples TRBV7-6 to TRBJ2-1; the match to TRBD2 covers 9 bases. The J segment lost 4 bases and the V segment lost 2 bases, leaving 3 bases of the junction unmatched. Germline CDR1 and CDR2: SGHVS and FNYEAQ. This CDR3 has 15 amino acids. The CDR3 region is CASSLLREGYNEQFF. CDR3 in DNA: TGTGCCAGCAGCTTATTGCGGGAGGGGTACAATGAGCAGTTCTTC.